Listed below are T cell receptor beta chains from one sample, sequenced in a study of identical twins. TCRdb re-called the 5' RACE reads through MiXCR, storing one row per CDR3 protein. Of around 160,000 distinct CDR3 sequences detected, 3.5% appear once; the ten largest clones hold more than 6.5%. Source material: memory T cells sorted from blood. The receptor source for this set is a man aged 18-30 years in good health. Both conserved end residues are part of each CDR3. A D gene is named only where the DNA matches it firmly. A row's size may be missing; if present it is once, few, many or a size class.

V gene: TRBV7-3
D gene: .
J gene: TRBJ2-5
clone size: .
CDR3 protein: CASSLGHSDQETQYF
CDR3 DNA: TGTGCCAGCAGCTTAGGGCACAGCGATCAAGAGACCCAGTACTTC

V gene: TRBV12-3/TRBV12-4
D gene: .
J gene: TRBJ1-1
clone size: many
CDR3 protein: CASSFPPQNTEAFF
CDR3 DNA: TGTGCCAGCAGTTTCCCCCCGCAGAACACTGAAGCTTTCTTT

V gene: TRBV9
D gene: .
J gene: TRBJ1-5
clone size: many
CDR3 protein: CASSAGDRQPQHF
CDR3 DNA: TGTGCCAGCAGCGCAGGGGATCGGCAGCCCCAGCATTTT

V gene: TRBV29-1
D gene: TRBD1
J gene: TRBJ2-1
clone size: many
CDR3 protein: CSGARDRGRSEQFF
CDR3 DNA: TGCAGCGGAGCCCGGGACAGGGGGCGGTCTGAGCAGTTCTTC

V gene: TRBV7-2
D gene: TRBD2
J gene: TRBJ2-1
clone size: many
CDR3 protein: CAVGGLGLAIFEQFF
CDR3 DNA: TGTGCCGTCGGAGGGTTGGGACTAGCGATTTTTGAGCAGTTCTTC

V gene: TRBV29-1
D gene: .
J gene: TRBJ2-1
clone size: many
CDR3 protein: CSVTTGGYYNEQFF
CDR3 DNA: TGCAGCGTGACTACAGGTGGTTACTACAATGAGCAGTTCTTC

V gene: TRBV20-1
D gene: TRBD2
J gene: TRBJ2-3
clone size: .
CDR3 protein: CSKPSGSTDTQYF
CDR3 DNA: TGCAGTAAACCTAGCGGGAGTACAGATACGCAGTATTTT

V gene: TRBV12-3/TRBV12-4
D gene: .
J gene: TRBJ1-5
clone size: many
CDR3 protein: CASSSRKNQPQHF
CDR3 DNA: TGTGCCAGCAGTAGTAGAAAAAATCAGCCCCAGCATTTT

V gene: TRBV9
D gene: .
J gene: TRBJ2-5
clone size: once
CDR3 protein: CASSVALTGQETQYF
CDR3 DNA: TGTGCCAGCAGCGTAGCTCTGACAGGCCAAGAGACCCAGTACTTC

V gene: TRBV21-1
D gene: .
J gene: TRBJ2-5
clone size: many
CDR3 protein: CASSNPSGRAETQYF
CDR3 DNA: TGTGCCAGCAGCAACCCTAGCGGGAGGGCTGAGACCCAGTACTTC

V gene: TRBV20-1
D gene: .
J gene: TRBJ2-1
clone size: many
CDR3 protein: CSAREPSGYNEQFF
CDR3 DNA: TGCAGTGCTAGAGAGCCCTCGGGGTACAATGAGCAGTTCTTC

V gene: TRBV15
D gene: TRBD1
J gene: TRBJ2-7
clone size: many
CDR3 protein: CATRTGSSYEQYF
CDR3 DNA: TGTGCTACCAGGACAGGGAGTTCCTACGAGCAGTACTTC

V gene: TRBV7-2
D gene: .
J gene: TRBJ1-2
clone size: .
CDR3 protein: CASSFGDLGYTF
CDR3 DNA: TGTGCCAGCAGCTTCGGGGATCTTGGCTACACCTTC

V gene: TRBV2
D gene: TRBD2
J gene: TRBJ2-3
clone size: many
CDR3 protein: CARSIAGSTDTQYF
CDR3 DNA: TGTGCCAGATCCATAGCGGGCAGCACAGATACGCAGTATTTT

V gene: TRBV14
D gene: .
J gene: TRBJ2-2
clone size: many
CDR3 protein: CASSPNLFSGTGELFF
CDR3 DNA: TGTGCCAGCAGCCCAAACCTGTTTTCGGGGACCGGGGAGCTGTTTTTT

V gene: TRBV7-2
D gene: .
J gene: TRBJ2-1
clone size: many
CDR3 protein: CASSSRSFDEQFF
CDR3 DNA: TGTGCCAGCAGCTCCCGTAGTTTCGATGAGCAGTTCTTC

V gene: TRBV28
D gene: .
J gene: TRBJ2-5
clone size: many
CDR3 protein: CASSTQGQETQYF
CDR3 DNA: TGTGCCAGCAGTACACAGGGCCAAGAGACCCAGTACTTC

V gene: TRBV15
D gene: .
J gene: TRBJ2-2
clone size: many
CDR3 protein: CATRSEAGELFF
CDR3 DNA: TGTGCCACCAGGTCTGAGGCCGGGGAGCTGTTTTTT

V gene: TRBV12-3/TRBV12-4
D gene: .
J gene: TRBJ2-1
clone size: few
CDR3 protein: CASSFVEGQSFF
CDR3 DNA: TGTGCCAGCAGTTTCGTCGAGGGCCAGTCGTTCTTC

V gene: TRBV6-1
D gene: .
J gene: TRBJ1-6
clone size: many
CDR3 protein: CASSAFRDPLRSPLHF
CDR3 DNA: TGTGCCAGCAGTGCCTTCCGGGACCCACTTCGATCACCCCTCCACTTT

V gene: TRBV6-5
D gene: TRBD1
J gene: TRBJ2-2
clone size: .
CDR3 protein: CASSLDRVNTGELFF
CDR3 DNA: TGTGCCAGCAGTTTGGACAGGGTCAACACCGGGGAGCTGTTTTTT

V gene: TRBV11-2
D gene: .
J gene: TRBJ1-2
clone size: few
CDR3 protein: CASSLEGQFGYTF
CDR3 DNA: TGTGCCAGCAGCTTAGAGGGGCAGTTTGGCTACACCTTC